One and the same sample provided the 7 T cell receptor beta chains below, sequenced in a study of blood T cell repertoires in COVID-19. Libraries were prepared by immunoSEQ multiplex PCR; TCRdb keeps only in-frame clonotypes and omits some of them. The sample has 55,000 to 80,000 clones, 70% to 85% seen once. The sample taken for sequencing was peripheral blood. These receptors all stem from a man aged 55 to 70 with acute or convalescent COVID-19.

The gene calls are TRBV29-1 and TRBJ2-2; TRBD2 matches at 12 bases. Per the germline V gene, CDR1 is SQVTM and CDR2 is ANQGSEA. The V and J ends lost 6 bases and 6 bases, in that order; junction bases with no gene match: 8. The CDR3 extends over 15 amino acids. The CDR3 nucleotides are TGCAGCGTATGGACGACTAGCGGGAGTTCCGGGGAGCTGTTTTTT. Amino acid sequence: CSVWTTSGSSGELFF.

The rearrangement uses TRBV4-1 and TRBJ2-2, with TRBD1 identical over 7 bases. V shed 5 bases, J shed 6 bases, and the junction held 15 bases outside the gene matches. Germline V gene data show CDR1 as MGHRA and CDR2 as YSYEKL. This CDR3 is built from 17 residues. CDR3 loop: CASSSRTGRKESGELFF. CDR3 DNA: TGCGCCAGCAGCTCTCGGACAGGAAGGAAAGAATCCGGGGAGCTGTTTTTT.

The chain has TRBV19 and TRBJ2-2; D call uncertain. Germline V gives CDR1 LNHDA, CDR2 SQIVND (reference sequence). There are 15 residues in the CDR3. Deletions cut 3 bases from V and 0 bases from J, with 8 bases between. This CDR3 reads CASSMSLSNTGELFF. In DNA, the CDR3 is TGTGCCAGTAGTATGAGTCTTTCGAACACCGGGGAGCTGTTTTTT.

The gene calls are TRBV2 and TRBJ1-2; D is perhaps TRBD1 (6 bases). From germline, CDR1 is SNHLY and CDR2 FYNNEI. The germline V and J ends were trimmed by 6 bases and 2 bases, with 13 bases remaining between them. This CDR3 is built from 14 residues. CDR3 protein: CASSKDSPNYGYTF. The CDR3 DNA follows: TGTGCCAGCAGCAAGGACAGCCCCAACTATGGCTACACCTTC.

This clone appeared once. The genes are TRBV7-3 and TRBJ2-3, with 7 nucleotides matching TRBD1. Germline V gene data show CDR1 as SGHTA and CDR2 as FQGTGA. This CDR3 comprises 16 residues. J was trimmed by 5 bases and V by 5 bases; bases with no gene match: 13. CDR3 sequence (DNA): TGTGCCAGCAGCCGATTCGACAGGGACCTAGGAGATACGCAGTATTTT. This encodes CASSRFDRDLGDTQYF.

The table lists this clone with a count of one. The chain couples TRBV19 to TRBJ2-1; 7 nucleotides match TRBD1. V was pared by 1 base and J by 12 bases, with 12 bases of the junction left unmatched. Germline V gene data show CDR1 as LNHDA and CDR2 as SQIVND (reference sequence). The CDR3 spans 15 residues. CDR3 amino acids: CASSIGGRGSDGQFF. The CDR3 DNA reads TGTGCCAGTAGTATAGGGGGCAGGGGGTCGGACGGGCAGTTCTTC.

The V and J genes are TRBV4-2 and TRBJ2-5, with 8 bases aligning to TRBD2. The J segment lost 5 bases and the V segment lost 0 bases, leaving 8 bases of the junction unmatched. This CDR3 spans 16 amino acids. Germline V lookup: CDR1 LGHNA, CDR2 YNFKEQ. CDR3 sequence: CASSQEGAGVWETQYF. CDR3 DNA: TGTGCCAGCAGCCAAGAAGGAGCGGGAGTGTGGGAGACCCAGTACTTC.